Below, 22 T cell receptor beta chains from the same sample are listed, as sequenced in a study of shared T cell receptors in the human thymus. The data were produced by immunoSEQ multiplex PCR, yet TCRdb's version contains in-frame clones alone and is incomplete. The sample consists of about 380,000 clones, 95% of them appearing once. The sample was thymocytes. Receptors originate from a human donor.

The J gene is TRBJ2-1, the V gene TRBV28, with TRBD2 matching over 11 bases. This CDR3 comprises 17 residues. The V and J ends lost 4 bases and 6 bases, in that order; junction bases with no gene match: 11. Per the germline V gene, CDR1 is MDHEN and CDR2 is SYDVKM. The CDR3 loop reads CASSWIAGGKNSNEQFF. CDR3 bases: TGTGCCAGCAGTTGGATAGCGGGAGGGAAAAATTCCAATGAGCAGTTCTTC. The whole variable domain, filled in from reference TRBV28 and TRBJ2-1, reads DVKVTQSSRYLVKRTGEKVFLECVQDMDHENMFWYRQDPGLGLRLIYFSYDVKMKEKGDIPEGYSVSREKKERFSLILESASTNQTSMYLCASSWIAGGKNSNEQFFGPGTRLTVL.

The chain links TRBV28 to TRBJ2-5; D could derive from TRBD1 or TRBD2 (5 bases each). V lost 2 bases and J lost 9, with 19 bases in between. CDR3 size: 15 residues. CDR1 MDHEN and CDR2 SYDVKM come from the germline V gene. CDR3 nucleotide sequence: TGTGCCAGCAGTTTAAGAGGGGAAGCCTTTGGGCCCCAGTACTTC. It specifies CASSLRGEAFGPQYF.

This chain connects TRBV28 to TRBJ2-7; TRBD2 is a possible D gene (5 bases). This CDR3 has 15 amino acids. Germline CDR1 and CDR2: MDHEN and SYDVKM. Trimming shortened V by 3 bases and J by 0 bases, and 12 bases separated the two germline ends. The CDR3 is CASSFLDSSSYEQYF. CDR3 nucleotide sequence: TGTGCCAGCAGTTTTTTGGACTCCAGCTCCTACGAGCAGTACTTC.

The chain carries TRBV29-1 and TRBJ2-1; D might be TRBD2 (5 bases). Germline V gene lookup returns CDR1 SQVTM and CDR2 ANQGSEA. The length of the CDR3 is 13 residues. Trimming took 5 bases from V and 5 from J, leaving 13 bases between them. Here the CDR3 reads CSVPLEENNEQFF. The CDR3 nucleotides are TGCAGCGTTCCACTAGAGGAGAACAATGAGCAGTTCTTC.

The gene calls are TRBV6-5 and TRBJ1-3; D gene ambiguous. There are 15 residues in the CDR3. V shed 0 bases and J shed 6 bases, with 12 bases lying between them. Germline CDR1 reads MNHEY; CDR2 reads SVGAGI. The CDR3 nucleotides read TGTGCCAGCAGTTACTCGATCGCATTCGAAAACACCATATATTTT. Its protein product is CASSYSIAFENTIYF.

The chain is built from TRBV7-9 and TRBJ2-7; 9 nucleotides agree with TRBD1. Per the germline V gene, CDR1 is SEHNR and CDR2 is FQNEAQ (reference sequence). Trimming took 8 bases from V and 2 from J; bases not matched to a gene: 16. The CDR3 runs 17 residues. CDR3 protein: CASYRDRDPRQPYEQYF. As DNA, the CDR3 is TGTGCCAGCTATAGGGACAGGGATCCAAGGCAACCCTACGAGCAGTACTTC.

The chain carries TRBV19 and TRBJ1-2; 8 nucleotides line up with TRBD1. CDR1 and CDR2 from the germline V gene are LNHDA and SQIVND (reference sequence). The CDR3 spans 17 residues. J lost 1 base, V lost 7 bases, and 14 bases had no gene match. CDR3 protein: CASTREQGAHLNYGYTF. DNA of the CDR3: TGTGCCAGTACCCGGGAGCAGGGGGCCCATCTTAACTATGGCTACACCTTC.

The CDR3 DNA is TGTGCCAGCAGCTTAGGGGGCCCAGCTGGGGGAGAGCAGGGTGAGCAGTTCTTC. Translated, it gives CASSLGGPAGGEQGEQFF. The J gene is TRBJ2-1, the V gene TRBV7-8; D is perhaps TRBD1 or TRBD2 (5 bases each). Looked up from germline, CDR1 is SGHVS and CDR2 is FQNEAQ. Trimming stripped 1 base from V and 9 bases from J, with 25 bases between. This CDR3 has 18 amino acids.

The V gene is TRBV19, the J gene TRBJ1-2; D call uncertain. V gave up 5 bases and J gave up 4 bases, with 17 bases separating them. Germline CDR1 LNHDA, CDR2 SQIVND (reference sequence). This CDR3 has 15 residues. CDR3 DNA sequence: TGTGCCAGTAGTTCGTACGGACGGCTGGTCTATGGCTACACCTTC. It encodes CASSSYGRLVYGYTF.

V and J are TRBV6-1 and TRBJ2-1; 7 nucleotides align to TRBD2. Per the germline V gene, CDR1 is MNHNS and CDR2 is SASEGT. The CDR3 has 17 residues. Trimming took 0 bases from V and 0 from J; bases not matched to a gene: 5. The CDR3 DNA sequence: TGTGCCAGCAGTGAAGCTTGGGGGGGGAGCTCCTACAATGAGCAGTTCTTC. It is translated as CASSEAWGGSSYNEQFF.

The chain links TRBV5-1 to TRBJ2-1, with D possibly matching TRBD1 (5 bases). The length of the CDR3 is 14 residues. Between the trimmed V and J ends, which lost 1 base and 9 bases, there was a span of 14 bases. CDR1 and CDR2 from the germline V gene are SGHRS and YFSETQ. CDR3 amino acids: CASSLLGARSEQFF. CDR3 DNA sequence: TGCGCCAGCAGCTTGCTTGGGGCGAGGAGTGAGCAGTTCTTC.

V usage is TRBV4-1 and J usage is TRBJ2-5; D is undetermined. Trimming left V 1 base short and J 0 bases short, with 15 bases between. CDR3 length: 17 amino acids. The V gene's germline CDR1 is MGHRA and CDR2 YSYEKL. The CDR3 DNA is TGCGCCAGCAGCCAAGTAGCCCTGATGCCTCACCAAGAGACCCAGTACTTC. It yields the protein CASSQVALMPHQETQYF.

The V call is TRBV28, the J call TRBJ1-1; D not certain. Trimming removed 1 base at V and 0 bases at J, with 15 bases between. The CDR3 spans 17 residues. Germline V gene lookup returns CDR1 MDHEN and CDR2 SYDVKM. CDR3 sequence (DNA): TGTGCCAGCAGTTTATATTTTTCAGGACTGATGAACACTGAAGCTTTCTTT. Protein: CASSLYFSGLMNTEAFF.

The chain combines TRBV4-2 with TRBJ1-3; maybe TRBD1 (5 bases). This CDR3 is built from 16 residues. The ends were cut back, 1 base at V and 3 bases at J, with 13 bases in the middle. Germline V gives CDR1 LGHNA, CDR2 YNFKEQ. The CDR3 loop reads CASSQVPDSRGNTIYF. CDR3 DNA sequence: TGTGCCAGCAGCCAAGTCCCCGACAGCCGTGGAAACACCATATATTTT.

On this clone itself: At one of its ends the junction is not consistent with the germline gene, which may arise from a read error. This chain links TRBV30 with TRBJ1-1; D ambiguous. CDR1 and CDR2 (germline): GTSNPN, SVGIG (reference sequence). This CDR3 contains 13 residues. CDR3 protein: CAWSVLSNTETFF. DNA for the CDR3: TGTGCCTGGAGTGTACTAAGTAACACTGAAACTTTCTTT.

The chain is built from TRBV29-1 and TRBJ2-3; no definite D call. This CDR3 spans 13 amino acids. Trimming pared 6 bases from V and 2 bases from J, leaving 12 bases between. In germline, CDR1 is SQVTM, CDR2 ANQGSEA. The CDR3 bases are TGCAGCGTCCTCGGCCATTTCACAGATACGCAGTATTTT. It encodes CSVLGHFTDTQYF.

The chain combines TRBV15 with TRBJ2-3; the D gene is possibly TRBD2 (6 bases). Germline lookup yields CDR1 LNHNV and CDR2 YYDKDF (reference sequence). Trimming removed 2 bases from V and 0 bases from J, with 15 bases in between. This CDR3 has 17 residues. The CDR3 DNA sequence: TGTGCCACCAGCAGACGAAACCTAGCGTTGAGCACAGATACGCAGTATTTT. The encoded protein is CATSRRNLALSTDTQYF.

The CDR3 region is CASSQGARGRTSEAFF. The CDR3 coding sequence is TGCGCCAGCAGCCAAGGGGCTAGGGGGCGAACTTCTGAAGCTTTCTTT. This chain uses TRBV4-3 with TRBJ1-1, with TRBD1 identical over 7 bases. Losses at the gene ends were 1 base for V and 6 bases for J; bases not matched to a gene: 11. The germline V gene has CDR1 LGHNA and CDR2 YSLEER. The CDR3 consists of 16 residues.

The rearrangement links TRBV9 to TRBJ1-5, with TRBD1 identical over 9 bases. CDR3 length: 17 amino acids. The junction had 8 bases not matched to a gene; V was cut back by 0 bases and J by 4 bases. CDR1 is SGDLS, CDR2 YYNGEE, per germline. CDR3 DNA: TGTGCCAGCAGCGTAGCCCCAGAGACAGGGGGAAATCAGCCCCAGCATTTT. This gives the protein CASSVAPETGGNQPQHF.

This clone appeared once. The chain carries TRBV28 and TRBJ2-4; D unresolved. The V gene's germline CDR1 is MDHEN and CDR2 SYDVKM. This CDR3 contains 11 residues. The V end lost 8 bases, the J end lost 4 bases, and 6 bases lay between the germline ends. The CDR3: CASQGKNIQYF. The CDR3 nucleotides are TGTGCCAGCCAAGGTAAAAACATTCAGTACTTC.

This clone was recorded once. This sequence joins TRBV4-1 and TRBJ2-5, with 14 bases matching TRBD2. This CDR3 comprises 17 residues. Trimming at V came to 6 bases and at J to 5 bases, leaving 11 bases not matched to a gene. CDR1 and CDR2 (germline): MGHRA, YSYEKL. CDR3 coding DNA: TGCGCCAGCAGTCGCGAACGGACTAGCGGGAGGTGGGAGACCCAGTACTTC. Protein: CASSRERTSGRWETQYF.

Concerning this clone itself: The sample has other DNA sequences that encode this CDR3 too. The rearrangement links TRBV5-1 to TRBJ2-3; 9 positions agree with TRBD1. This CDR3 region has 15 residues. Looked up from germline, CDR1 is SGHRS and CDR2 is YFSETQ. The trim removed 4 bases at V and 0 bases at J, leaving 3 bases unmatched. The CDR3, as DNA: TGCGCCAGCAGCCTGGGACAGGGCAGCACAGATACGCAGTATTTT. Its protein product is CASSLGQGSTDTQYF.